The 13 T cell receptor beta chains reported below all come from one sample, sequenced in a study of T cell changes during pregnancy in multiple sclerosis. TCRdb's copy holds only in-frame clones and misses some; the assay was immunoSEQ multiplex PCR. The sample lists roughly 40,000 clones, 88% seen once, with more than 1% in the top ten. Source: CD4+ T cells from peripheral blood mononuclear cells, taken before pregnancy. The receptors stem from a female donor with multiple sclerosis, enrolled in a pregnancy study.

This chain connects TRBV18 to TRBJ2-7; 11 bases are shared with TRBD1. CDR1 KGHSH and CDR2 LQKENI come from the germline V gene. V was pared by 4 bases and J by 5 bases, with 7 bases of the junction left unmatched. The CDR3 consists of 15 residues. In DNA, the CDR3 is TGTGCCAGCTCACTAACGGGACAGGGGGGAAACGAGCAGTACTTC. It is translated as CASSLTGQGGNEQYF.

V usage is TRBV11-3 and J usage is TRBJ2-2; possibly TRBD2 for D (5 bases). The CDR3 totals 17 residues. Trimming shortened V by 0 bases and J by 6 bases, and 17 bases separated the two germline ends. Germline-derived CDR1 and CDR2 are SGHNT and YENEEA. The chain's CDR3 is CASSLDSSSSMAGELFF. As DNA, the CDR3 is TGTGCCAGCAGCTTAGATTCGTCATCTAGCATGGCCGGGGAGCTGTTTTTT.

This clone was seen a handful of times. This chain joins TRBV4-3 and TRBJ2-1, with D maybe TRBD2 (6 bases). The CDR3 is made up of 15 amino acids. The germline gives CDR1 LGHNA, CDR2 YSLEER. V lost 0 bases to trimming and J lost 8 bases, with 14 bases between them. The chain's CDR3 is CASSQETSKDHEQFF. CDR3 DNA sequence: TGCGCCAGCAGCCAAGAGACTAGTAAGGACCATGAGCAGTTCTTC.

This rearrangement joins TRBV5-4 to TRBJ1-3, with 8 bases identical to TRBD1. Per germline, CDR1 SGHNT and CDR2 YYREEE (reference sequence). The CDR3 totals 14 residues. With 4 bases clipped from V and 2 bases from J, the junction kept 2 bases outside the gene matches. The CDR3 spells CASSTDRAGNTIYF. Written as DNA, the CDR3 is TGTGCCAGCAGCACGGACAGGGCTGGAAACACCATATATTTT.

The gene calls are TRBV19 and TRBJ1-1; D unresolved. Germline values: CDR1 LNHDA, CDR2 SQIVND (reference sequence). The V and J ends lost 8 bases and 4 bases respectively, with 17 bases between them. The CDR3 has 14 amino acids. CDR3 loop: CASAPHTESTEAFF. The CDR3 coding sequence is TGTGCCAGTGCCCCACACACAGAGAGCACTGAAGCTTTCTTT.

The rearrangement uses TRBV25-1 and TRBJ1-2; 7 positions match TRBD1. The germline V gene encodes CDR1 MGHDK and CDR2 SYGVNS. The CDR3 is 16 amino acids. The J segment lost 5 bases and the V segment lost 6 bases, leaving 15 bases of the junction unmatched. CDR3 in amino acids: CASSPGDRQGRYGYTF. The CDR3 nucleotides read TGTGCCAGCAGCCCTGGAGACCGACAGGGCCGGTATGGCTACACCTTC.

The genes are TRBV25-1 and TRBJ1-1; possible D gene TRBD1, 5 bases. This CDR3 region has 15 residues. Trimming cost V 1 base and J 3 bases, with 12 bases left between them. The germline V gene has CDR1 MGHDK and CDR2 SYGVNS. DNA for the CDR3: TGTGCCAGCAGTGAATCGGTGACGGGGGACACTGAAGCTTTCTTT. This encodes CASSESVTGDTEAFF.

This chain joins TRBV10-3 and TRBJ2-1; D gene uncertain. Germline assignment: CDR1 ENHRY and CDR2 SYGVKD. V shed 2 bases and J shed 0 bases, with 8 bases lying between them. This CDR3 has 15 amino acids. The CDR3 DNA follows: TGTGCCATCAGTGAGACAGAGAGCTCCTACAATGAGCAGTTCTTC. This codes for CAISETESSYNEQFF.

CDR3 DNA: TGTGCCAGCAGCTTAGAGGGACTGCACACTGAAGCTTTCTTT. Residues: CASSLEGLHTEAFF. The chain employs TRBV7-2 and TRBJ1-1; D perhaps matches TRBD1 (5 bases). Between the trimmed V and J ends, which lost 1 base and 3 bases, there was a span of 9 bases. Germline V gene data show CDR1 as SGHTA and CDR2 as FQGNSA. This CDR3 has 14 residues.

Here the CDR3 reads CASSSGGNYGYTF. CDR3 coding DNA: TGTGCCAGCAGTTCAGGGGGCAACTATGGCTACACCTTC. The V and J genes are TRBV6-5 and TRBJ1-2; 8 nucleotides agree with TRBD1. The CDR3 is 13 amino acids. In germline, CDR1 is MNHEY, CDR2 SVGAGI. V lost 4 bases and J lost 2; bases outside the gene matches: 0.

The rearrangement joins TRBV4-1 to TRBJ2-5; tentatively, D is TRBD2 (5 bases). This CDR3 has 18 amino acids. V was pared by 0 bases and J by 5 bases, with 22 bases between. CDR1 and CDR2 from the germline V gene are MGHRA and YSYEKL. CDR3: CASSQDPRAAGRVETQYF. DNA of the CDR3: TGCGCCAGCAGCCAAGATCCTCGAGCGGCAGGAAGGGTCGAGACCCAGTACTTC.

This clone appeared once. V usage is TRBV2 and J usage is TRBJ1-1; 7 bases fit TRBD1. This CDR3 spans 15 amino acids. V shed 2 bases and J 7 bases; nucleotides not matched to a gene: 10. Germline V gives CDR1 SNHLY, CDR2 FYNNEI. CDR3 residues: CASSEPTGDYLEAFF. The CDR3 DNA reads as TGTGCCAGCAGTGAACCCACAGGGGATTATCTTGAAGCTTTCTTT.

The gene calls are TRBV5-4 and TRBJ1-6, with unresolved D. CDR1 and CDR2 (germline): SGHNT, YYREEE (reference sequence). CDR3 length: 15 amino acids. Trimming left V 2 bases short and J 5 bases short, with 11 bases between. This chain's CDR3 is CASSFSGANNSPLHF. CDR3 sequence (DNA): TGTGCCAGCAGCTTTTCCGGTGCTAATAATTCACCCCTCCACTTT.